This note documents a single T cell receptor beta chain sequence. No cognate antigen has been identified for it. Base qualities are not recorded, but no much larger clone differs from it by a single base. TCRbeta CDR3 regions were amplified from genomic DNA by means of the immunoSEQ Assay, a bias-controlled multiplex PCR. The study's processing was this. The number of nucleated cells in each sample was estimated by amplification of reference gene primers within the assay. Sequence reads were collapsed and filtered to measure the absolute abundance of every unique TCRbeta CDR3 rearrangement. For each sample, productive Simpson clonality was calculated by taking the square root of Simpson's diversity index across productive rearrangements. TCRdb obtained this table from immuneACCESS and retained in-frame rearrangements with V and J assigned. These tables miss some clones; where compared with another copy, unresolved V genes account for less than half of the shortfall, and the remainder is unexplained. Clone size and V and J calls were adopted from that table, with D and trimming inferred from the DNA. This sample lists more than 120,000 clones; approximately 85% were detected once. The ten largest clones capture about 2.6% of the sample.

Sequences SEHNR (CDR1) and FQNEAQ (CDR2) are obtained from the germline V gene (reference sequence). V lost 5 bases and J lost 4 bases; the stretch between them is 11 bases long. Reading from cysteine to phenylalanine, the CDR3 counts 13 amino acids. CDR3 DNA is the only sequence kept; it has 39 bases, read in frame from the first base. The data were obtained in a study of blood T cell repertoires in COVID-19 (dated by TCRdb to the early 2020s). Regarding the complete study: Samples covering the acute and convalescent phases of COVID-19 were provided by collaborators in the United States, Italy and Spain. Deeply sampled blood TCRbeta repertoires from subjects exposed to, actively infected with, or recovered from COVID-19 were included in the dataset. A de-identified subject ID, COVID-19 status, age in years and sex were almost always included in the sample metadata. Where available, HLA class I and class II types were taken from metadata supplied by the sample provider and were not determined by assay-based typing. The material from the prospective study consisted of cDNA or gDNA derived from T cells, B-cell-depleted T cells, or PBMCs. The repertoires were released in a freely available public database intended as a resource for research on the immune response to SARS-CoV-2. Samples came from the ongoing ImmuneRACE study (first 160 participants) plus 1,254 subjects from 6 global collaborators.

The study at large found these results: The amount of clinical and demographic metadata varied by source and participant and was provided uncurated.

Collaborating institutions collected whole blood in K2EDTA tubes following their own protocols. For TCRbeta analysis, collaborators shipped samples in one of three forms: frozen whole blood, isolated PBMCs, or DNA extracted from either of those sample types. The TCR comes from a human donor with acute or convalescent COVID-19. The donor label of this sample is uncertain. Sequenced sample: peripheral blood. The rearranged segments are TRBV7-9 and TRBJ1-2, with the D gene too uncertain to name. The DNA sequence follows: TGTGCCAGCAGCCAAACCGGGAGCTATGGCTACACCTTC. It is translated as CASSQTGSYGYTF.